A selection of T cell receptor beta chains follows, all from one sample in a study of CD8+ T cells in alopecia areata. Clones were sequenced by immunoSEQ multiplex PCR, and TCRdb holds only the in-frame ones, with some missing. The table includes about 190,000 clones, roughly three fifths detected once. The specimen was CD4+ T cells sorted from blood, collected at week 4, from a patient treated with tofacitinib. Every receptor here comes from a human donor with alopecia areata. Both conserved end residues are part of each CDR3. D genes are given only for firm matches. Clone size, where shown, is once, few, many, or a class for clones that have expanded.

>-|15|few|TRBV2|TRBJ2-2
CASSEVRGNTGELFF
TGTGCCAGCAGTGAAGTACGGGGGAACACCGGGGAGCTGTTTTTT
>-|14|-|TRBV9|TRBJ1-5
CASSVTDSNQPQHF
TGTGCCAGCAGCGTGACGGATAGCAATCAGCCCCAGCATTTT
>-|16|-|TRBV15|TRBJ2-6
CATSPGRSSGANVLTF
TGTGCCACCAGTCCGGGACGGAGCTCTGGGGCCAACGTCCTGACTTTC
>TRBD1|16|-|TRBV5-1|TRBJ1-2
CASSLGDRGVWSGYTF
TGCGCCAGCAGCTTGGGGGACAGGGGTGTGTGGAGTGGCTACACCTTC
>-|14|-|TRBV2|TRBJ1-4
CASRNRATNEKLFF
TGTGCCAGCAGAAACCGAGCAACTAATGAAAAACTGTTTTTT
>TRBD2|15|-|TRBV4-2|TRBJ2-5
CASSQIAGGSESQYF
TGTGCCAGCAGCCAAATAGCGGGAGGGTCAGAATCCCAGTACTTC
>-|15|few|TRBV2|TRBJ2-1
CASSFGRGSYNEQFF
TGTGCCAGCAGTTTTGGTAGGGGGTCCTACAATGAGCAGTTCTTC
>TRBD1|13|-|TRBV18|TRBJ2-7
CASSPDRGGEQYF
TGTGCCAGCTCACCAGACAGGGGAGGCGAGCAGTACTTC
>-|12|few|TRBV29-1|TRBJ2-4
CSVTVPGNIQYF
TGCAGCGTGACGGTGCCGGGAAACATTCAGTACTTC
>TRBD2|15|once|TRBV10-2|TRBJ2-1
CASSERGLAGTEQFF
TGCGCCAGCAGTGAGCGGGGGCTAGCGGGAACTGAGCAGTTCTTC
>-|13|-|TRBV29-1|TRBJ2-5
CSVNSALSETQYF
TGCAGCGTTAACTCAGCCCTCTCGGAGACCCAGTACTTC
>-|14|few|TRBV10-3|TRBJ2-3
CAIRHEAGTDTQYF
TGTGCCATCAGACACGAGGCTGGCACAGATACGCAGTATTTT
>TRBD1|15|-|TRBV5-1|TRBJ2-1
CASSLGQGWYNEQFF
TGCGCCAGCAGCTTGGGACAGGGGTGGTACAATGAGCAGTTCTTC
>TRBD1|12|few|TRBV29-1|TRBJ1-5
CSVKGANQPQHF
TGCAGCGTTAAGGGGGCGAATCAGCCCCAGCATTTT
>-|13|-|TRBV25-1|TRBJ2-1
CASSRVSYNEQFF
TGTGCCAGCAGTCGGGTCTCCTACAATGAGCAGTTCTTC
>-|13|-|TRBV30|TRBJ1-2
CAWSGDIWNGYTF
TGTGCCTGGAGTGGGGACATATGGAATGGCTACACCTTC
>TRBD2|15|-|TRBV19|TRBJ2-5
CASSMISRERETQYF
TGTGCCAGTAGTATGATATCGCGGGAGCGGGAGACCCAGTACTTC
>-|14|few|TRBV10-3|TRBJ1-2
CAISQGQPYYGYTF
TGTGCCATCAGCCAGGGACAACCCTACTATGGCTACACCTTC
>-|13|-|TRBV7-2|TRBJ1-2
CASSPTGNYGYTF
TGTGCCAGCAGCCCTACTGGGAACTATGGCTACACCTTC
>TRBD2|16|few|TRBV10-3|TRBJ2-2
CAISESGGSGTGELFF
TGTGCCATCAGTGAGTCTGGCGGGAGCGGCACCGGGGAGCTGTTTTTT
>-|17|-|TRBV4-1|TRBJ2-7
CASSQIPQGGITYEQYF
TGCGCCAGCAGCCAAATACCCCAGGGGGGGATTACCTACGAGCAGTACTTC
>-|14|few|TRBV5-1|TRBJ2-3
CASSPRVTADTQYF
TGCGCCAGCAGCCCTAGGGTAACGGCAGATACGCAGTATTTT
>TRBD1|16|-|TRBV5-4|TRBJ1-2
CASSGDRANGNYGYTF
TGTGCCAGCAGCGGGGACAGGGCTAACGGGAACTATGGCTACACCTTC
>-|12|-|TRBV2|TRBJ2-1
CASSVRGNEQFF
TGTGCCAGCAGTGTGAGGGGCAATGAGCAGTTCTTC
>TRBD2|14|many|TRBV5-1|TRBJ2-7
CASSFGTSGYEQYF
TGCGCCAGCAGCTTTGGGACTAGCGGCTACGAGCAGTACTTC
>-|16|-|TRBV28|TRBJ2-1
CASSSSLGGIYNEQFF
TGTGCCAGCAGTTCAAGCCTGGGAGGAATCTACAATGAGCAGTTCTTC
>-|15|-|TRBV28|TRBJ1-2
CASSFPQGANYGYTF
TGTGCCAGCAGTTTTCCGCAGGGCGCTAACTATGGCTACACCTTC
>-|9|-|TRBV29-1|TRBJ1-2
CSVIPGYTF
TGCAGCGTTATTCCAGGCTACACCTTC
>-|13|-|TRBV29-1|TRBJ1-2
CSVRSSSGTGYTF
TGCAGCGTCCGCTCGTCCTCCGGGACTGGCTACACCTTC
>-|15|-|TRBV6-5|TRBJ2-2
CASSYRSGNTGELFF
TGTGCCAGCAGTTACCGGTCCGGGAACACCGGGGAGCTGTTTTTT
>TRBD2|14|few|TRBV29-1|TRBJ2-3
CSGGRAGVSDTQYF
TGCAGCGGTGGCAGGGCGGGAGTATCCGATACGCAGTATTTT
>TRBD2|15|-|TRBV29-1|TRBJ2-5
CSVEAGAGRPQTQYF
TGCAGCGTTGAAGCCGGAGCGGGACGTCCGCAGACCCAGTACTTC
>-|12|-|TRBV11-2|TRBJ2-5
CASSFQGETQYF
TGTGCCAGCAGCTTTCAAGGGGAGACCCAGTACTTC
>-|13|-|TRBV2|TRBJ2-7
CASKLTASYEQYF
TGTGCCAGCAAGCTTACAGCCTCCTACGAGCAGTACTTC
>-|13|few|TRBV28|TRBJ2-5
CASRLAGSETQYF
TGTGCCAGCAGGCTAGCAGGTTCGGAGACCCAGTACTTC
>-|16|-|TRBV30|TRBJ1-2
CAWSVRERRGRGGYTF
TGTGCCTGGAGTGTACGGGAACGCAGGGGACGGGGTGGCTACACCTTC
>TRBD2|14|many|TRBV18|TRBJ2-1
CASSGGGTYNEQFF
TGTGCCAGCTCCGGGGGGGGAACCTACAATGAGCAGTTCTTC
>-|11|-|TRBV29-1|TRBJ2-1
CSVERYNEQFF
TGCAGCGTTGAAAGGTACAATGAGCAGTTCTTC
>TRBD1|15|-|TRBV28|TRBJ2-6
CASSYRGAGANVLTF
TGTGCCAGCAGTTACAGGGGAGCTGGGGCCAACGTCCTGACTTTC
>TRBD2|16|few|TRBV7-9|TRBJ2-1
CASSLERTSSYNEQFF
TGTGCCAGCAGCTTAGAGCGGACTAGCAGCTACAATGAGCAGTTCTTC
>-|15|-|TRBV9|TRBJ2-1
CASSATGTGYNEQFF
TGTGCCAGCAGCGCAACCGGGACTGGGTATAATGAGCAGTTCTTC
>-|15|-|TRBV4-3|TRBJ1-5
CASSQGTELNQPQHF
TGCGCCAGCAGCCAAGGGACAGAGCTTAACCAGCCCCAGCATTTT
>-|14|once|TRBV18|TRBJ2-3
CASSPPVGTDTQYF
TGTGCCAGCTCACCACCGGTCGGGACAGATACGCAGTATTTT
>TRBD2|16|few|TRBV4-1|TRBJ2-2
CASIPRGRAEPGELFF
TGCGCCAGCATCCCCCGCGGGAGGGCTGAACCGGGGGAGCTGTTTTTT
>-|14|-|TRBV25-1|TRBJ1-2
CASSEWGRDYGYTF
TGTGCCAGCAGTGAATGGGGACGGGACTATGGCTACACCTTC
>-|15|-|TRBV4-3|TRBJ1-2
CASSLGTEANYGYTF
TGCGCCAGCAGCCTAGGGACTGAAGCTAACTATGGCTACACCTTC
>-|15|-|TRBV7-2|TRBJ2-7
CASSLARTPIYEQYF
TGTGCCAGCAGCTTAGCTAGGACACCGATCTACGAGCAGTACTTC
>-|11|-|TRBV23-1|TRBJ2-4
CASHRKNIQYF
TGCGCCAGTCATCGGAAAAACATTCAGTACTTC